This TCR beta chain emerged from a study of cytomegalovirus exposure and HLA in healthy donors. For the study at large: Genotyping showed about 80% of fewer than 500 donors falling in the Caucasian-associated ancestry cluster.

The CDR3 has 15 amino acids. Trimming cost V 2 bases and J 4 bases; bases outside gene matches: 3. Germline V lookup: CDR1 LGHNA, CDR2 YSLEER. Study-level points and caveats: Some V segments, including TRBV6-2 and TRBV6-3, were excluded as indistinguishable. In terms of immune exposure information, only CMV serostatus was available.

In its sample, this clone was seen once. The antigen is unknown. Both 60 Vbeta primers and 13 Jbeta primers went into the PCR. Produced via immunoSEQ multiplex PCR; TCRdb's table is partial and in-frame only. Here the sample spans about 170,000 clones, approximately 86% being singletons. The sequencing sample was made of PBMCs. This clonotype was obtained from a male donor in good health and CMV-seronegative. V usage is TRBV4-3 and J usage is TRBJ1-5; 9 bases fit TRBD1. CDR3 sequence (DNA): TGCGCCAGCAGCCAATCTGGACAGGGGAATCAGCCCCAGCATTTT. It specifies CASSQSGQGNQPQHF.